This T cell receptor beta chain emerged from a study of identifying expanded T cells in peripheral blood. The study, taken as a whole, reports: Technical replicates showed about 1.2 changed clones; roughly two weeks about 16.4; four weeks 19.

Notes on this clone: Its antigen remains unknown.

The assay was immunoSEQ multiplex PCR, and TCRdb's table has in-frame clones only and misses some. The data hold about 94,000 clones, with roughly 88% observed a single time. The CDR3 loop spans 14 amino acids. Between the trimmed V and J ends, which lost 3 bases and 1 base, there was a span of 9 bases. The germline V gene has CDR1 SGHVS and CDR2 FQNEAQ. This clonotype was obtained from a person aged 18-70 years in good health. Sequencing used blood. The chain is built from TRBV7-8 and TRBJ2-5; D gene ambiguous. DNA for the CDR3: TGTGCCAGCAGCTTGCTAGGAATCCAAGAGACCCAGTACTTC. This codes for CASSLLGIQETQYF.